These T cell receptor beta chains were read from a single sample in a study of shared clonotypes between healthy human individuals. Some clones are missing from TCRdb's copy, which holds only in-frame ones; the method was immunoSEQ multiplex PCR. Counted here are fewer than 550,000 clones, 60% to 80% occurring once; the ten biggest clones make up around an eighth. Material for sequencing was PBMCs. These receptors were taken from a middle-aged woman in good health. Some clones in this sample may be carry-over from other donors' samples. The CDR3 runs from the conserved cysteine through the conserved F or W. D genes are given only for firm matches. The size entry is marked missing in some rows and otherwise reads once, few, many or a size class.

abundance,j_gene,v_gene,d_gene,len,CDR3aa,CDR3nt
NA,TRBJ2-7,TRBV11-3,NA,13,CASSSQDSYEQYF,TGTGCCAGCAGCTCCCAAGATTCCTACGAGCAGTACTTC
once,TRBJ2-1,TRBV14,TRBD2,15,CASSLGLGSYSEQFF,TGTGCCAGCAGCCTGGGACTAGGGTCTTATTCGGAGCAGTTCTTC
NA,TRBJ2-7,TRBV28,NA,14,CASSLLRYSYEQYF,TGTGCCAGCAGTTTACTCAGGTACTCCTACGAGCAGTACTTC
once,TRBJ2-3,TRBV2,TRBD1,13,CARDRGRTDTQYF,TGTGCCAGGGACAGGGGGCGCACAGATACGCAGTATTTT
NA,TRBJ2-6,TRBV30,TRBD2,17,CAWSPGGLRAGANVLTF,TGTGCCTGGAGCCCGGGGGGGTTGCGCGCCGGGGCCAACGTCCTGACTTTC
many,TRBJ1-1,TRBV7-2,NA,14,CASSLQSRDTEAFF,TGTGCCAGCAGCCTTCAGAGTAGGGACACTGAAGCTTTCTTT
NA,TRBJ2-2,TRBV13,TRBD1,16,CASSRTGTGDTGELFF,TGTGCCAGCAGCCGAACCGGGACAGGGGACACCGGGGAGCTGTTTTTT
NA,TRBJ2-2,TRBV10-3,NA,14,CAIRNTENTGELFF,TGTGCCATCAGGAACACCGAGAACACCGGGGAGCTGTTTTTT
NA,TRBJ1-5,TRBV11-3,NA,13,CASTHRANQPQHF,TGTGCCAGCACCCACCGGGCTAATCAGCCCCAGCATTTT
NA,TRBJ1-3,TRBV29-1,NA,16,CSVEGGRGYAGNTIYF,TGCAGCGTTGAAGGGGGGCGAGGGTACGCTGGAAACACCATATATTTT
NA,TRBJ1-2,TRBV19,TRBD1,17,CASSPGARDRGHYGYTF,TGTGCCAGTAGTCCGGGTGCCCGGGACAGGGGCCACTATGGCTACACCTTC